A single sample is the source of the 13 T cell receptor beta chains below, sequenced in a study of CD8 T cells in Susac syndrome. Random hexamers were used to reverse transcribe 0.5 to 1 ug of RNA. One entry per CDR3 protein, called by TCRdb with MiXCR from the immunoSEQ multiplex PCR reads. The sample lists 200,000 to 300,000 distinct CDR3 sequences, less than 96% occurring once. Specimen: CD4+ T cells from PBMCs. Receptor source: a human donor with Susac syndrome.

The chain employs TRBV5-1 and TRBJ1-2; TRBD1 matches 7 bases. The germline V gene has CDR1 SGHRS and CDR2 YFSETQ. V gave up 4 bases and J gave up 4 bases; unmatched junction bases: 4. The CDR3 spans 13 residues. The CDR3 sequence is CASSAAGGYGYTF. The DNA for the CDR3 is TGCGCCAGCAGCGCGGCAGGGGGCTATGGCTACACCTTC.

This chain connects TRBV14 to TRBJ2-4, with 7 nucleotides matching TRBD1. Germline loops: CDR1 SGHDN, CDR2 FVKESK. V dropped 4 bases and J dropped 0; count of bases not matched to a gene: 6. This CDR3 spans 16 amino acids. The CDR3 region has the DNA TGTGCCAGCAGCCCCGGGACAGAGCTAGCCAAAAACATTCAGTACTTC. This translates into CASSPGTELAKNIQYF.

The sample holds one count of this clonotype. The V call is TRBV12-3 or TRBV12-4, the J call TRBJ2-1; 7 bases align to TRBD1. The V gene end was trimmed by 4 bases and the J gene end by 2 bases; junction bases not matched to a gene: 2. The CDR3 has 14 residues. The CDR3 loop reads CASSWDSAYNEQFF. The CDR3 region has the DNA TGTGCCAGCAGTTGGGACAGTGCCTACAATGAGCAGTTCTTC.

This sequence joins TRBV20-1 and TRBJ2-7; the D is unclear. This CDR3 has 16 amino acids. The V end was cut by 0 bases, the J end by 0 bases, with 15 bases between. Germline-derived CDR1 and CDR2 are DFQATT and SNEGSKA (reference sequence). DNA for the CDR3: TGCAGTGCTAGAGATCTTTTGGGCTCCTACTCCTACGAGCAGTACTTC. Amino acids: CSARDLLGSYSYEQYF.

The CDR3 nucleotides are TGTGCCAGCAATAAAATACAGGGCACGGAGTATGGCTACACCTTC. Protein product: CASNKIQGTEYGYTF. The V and J genes are TRBV6-5 and TRBJ1-2; tentative D call: TRBD1 (6 bases). The CDR3 runs 15 residues. V was trimmed by 7 bases and J by 5 bases, leaving 20 bases between them. Germline V lookup: CDR1 MNHEY, CDR2 SVGAGI.

Here the CDR3 reads CASSQVRVNTGELFF. The CDR3 bases are TGCGCCAGCAGCCAAGTCCGCGTGAACACCGGGGAGCTGTTTTTT. The genes are TRBV4-1 and TRBJ2-2; D call uncertain. Trimming cost V 1 base and J 1 base, with 7 bases left between them. Germline V lookup: CDR1 MGHRA, CDR2 YSYEKL. This CDR3 has 15 residues.

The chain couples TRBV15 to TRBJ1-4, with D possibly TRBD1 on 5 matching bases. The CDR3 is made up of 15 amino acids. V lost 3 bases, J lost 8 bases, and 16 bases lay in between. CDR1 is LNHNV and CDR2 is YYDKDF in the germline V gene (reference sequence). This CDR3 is CATSSAPRGREKLFF. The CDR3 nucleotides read TGTGCCACCAGCAGCGCTCCGAGGGGCCGGGAAAAACTGTTTTTT.

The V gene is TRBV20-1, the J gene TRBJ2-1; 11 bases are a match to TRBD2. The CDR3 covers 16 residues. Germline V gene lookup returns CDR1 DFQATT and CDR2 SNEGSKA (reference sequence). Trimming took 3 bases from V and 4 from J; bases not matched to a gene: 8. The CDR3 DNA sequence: TGCAGTGCTAGTAGGTCTAGCGGGAGGTATTACAATGAGCAGTTCTTC. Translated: CSASRSSGRYYNEQFF.

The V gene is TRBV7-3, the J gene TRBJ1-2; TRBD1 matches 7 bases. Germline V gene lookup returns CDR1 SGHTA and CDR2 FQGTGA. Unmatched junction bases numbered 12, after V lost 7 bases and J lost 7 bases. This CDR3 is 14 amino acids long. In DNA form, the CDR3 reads TGTGCCAGCACCTATCGACAGGGCGAACCTGGCTACACCTTC. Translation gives CASTYRQGEPGYTF.

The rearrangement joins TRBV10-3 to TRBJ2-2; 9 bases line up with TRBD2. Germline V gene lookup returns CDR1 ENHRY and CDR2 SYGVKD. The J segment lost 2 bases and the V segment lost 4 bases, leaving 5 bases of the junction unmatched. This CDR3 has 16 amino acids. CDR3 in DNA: TGTGCCATCAGTGGGGTAGCGGGAGTTAACACCGGGGAGCTGTTTTTT. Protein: CAISGVAGVNTGELFF.

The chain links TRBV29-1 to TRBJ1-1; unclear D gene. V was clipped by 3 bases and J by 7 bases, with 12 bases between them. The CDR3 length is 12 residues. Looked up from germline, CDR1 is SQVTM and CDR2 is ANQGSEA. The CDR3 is CSVDSRLGEAFF. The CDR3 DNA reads TGCAGCGTTGATTCACGGTTGGGTGAAGCTTTCTTT.

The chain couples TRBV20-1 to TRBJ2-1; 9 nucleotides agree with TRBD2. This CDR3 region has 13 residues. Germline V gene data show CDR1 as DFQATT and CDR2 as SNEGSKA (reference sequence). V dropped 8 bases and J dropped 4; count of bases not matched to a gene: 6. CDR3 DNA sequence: TGCAGTCCGCGACTAGCGGAATACAATGAGCAGTTCTTC. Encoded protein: CSPRLAEYNEQFF.

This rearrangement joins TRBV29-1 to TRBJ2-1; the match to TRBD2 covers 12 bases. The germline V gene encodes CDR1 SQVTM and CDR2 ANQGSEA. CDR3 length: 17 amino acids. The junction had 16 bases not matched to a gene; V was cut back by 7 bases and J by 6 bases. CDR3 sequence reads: CSAKGLAGGTQLNEQFF. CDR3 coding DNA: TGCAGCGCCAAGGGACTAGCGGGCGGAACTCAACTCAATGAGCAGTTCTTC.